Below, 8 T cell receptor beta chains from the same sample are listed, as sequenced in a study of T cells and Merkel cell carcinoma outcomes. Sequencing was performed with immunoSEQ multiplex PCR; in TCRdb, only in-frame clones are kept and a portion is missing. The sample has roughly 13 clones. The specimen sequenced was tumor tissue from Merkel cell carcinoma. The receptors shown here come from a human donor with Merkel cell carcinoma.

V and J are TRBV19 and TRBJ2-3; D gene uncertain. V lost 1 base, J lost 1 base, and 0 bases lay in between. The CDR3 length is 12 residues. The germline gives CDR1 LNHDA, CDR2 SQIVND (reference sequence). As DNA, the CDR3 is TGTGCCAGTAGTATAGGCACAGATACGCAGTATTTT. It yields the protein CASSIGTDTQYF.

For the CDR3, the DNA is TGCAGCGTCGTCCCGGGACAGGGGAACCAAGAGACCCAGTACTTC. This gives the protein CSVVPGQGNQETQYF. The V gene is TRBV29-1, the J gene TRBJ2-5; 10 bases are shared with TRBD1. The trim removed 6 bases at V and 0 bases at J, leaving 7 bases unmatched. This CDR3 has 15 residues. Germline CDR1 is SQVTM and CDR2 is ANQGSEA.

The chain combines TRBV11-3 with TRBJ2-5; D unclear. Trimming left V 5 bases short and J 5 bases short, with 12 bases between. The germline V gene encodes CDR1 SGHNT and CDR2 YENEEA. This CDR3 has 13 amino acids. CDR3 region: CASSHPPSETQYF. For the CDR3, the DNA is TGTGCCAGCAGCCATCCGCCCAGCGAGACCCAGTACTTC.

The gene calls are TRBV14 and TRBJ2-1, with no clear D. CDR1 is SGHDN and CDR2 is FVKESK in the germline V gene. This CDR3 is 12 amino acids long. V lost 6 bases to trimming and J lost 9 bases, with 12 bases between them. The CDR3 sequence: CASRTGLGEQFF. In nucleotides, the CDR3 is TGTGCCAGCAGGACCGGGTTGGGTGAGCAGTTCTTC.

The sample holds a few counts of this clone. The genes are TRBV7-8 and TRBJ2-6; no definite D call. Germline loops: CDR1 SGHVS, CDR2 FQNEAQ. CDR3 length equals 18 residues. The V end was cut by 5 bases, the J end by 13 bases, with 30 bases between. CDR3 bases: TGTGCCAGCAGCCACTCTGAGTTTACCACAAAGTCGGGCCAAGTCCTGACTTTC. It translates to CASSHSEFTTKSGQVLTF.

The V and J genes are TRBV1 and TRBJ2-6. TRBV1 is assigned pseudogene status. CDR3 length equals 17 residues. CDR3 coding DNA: TGCACCAGCAGGGGTCTTTGTTTGTGCACACGGGCCAACGTCCTGACTTTC. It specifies CTSRGLCLCTRANVLTF.

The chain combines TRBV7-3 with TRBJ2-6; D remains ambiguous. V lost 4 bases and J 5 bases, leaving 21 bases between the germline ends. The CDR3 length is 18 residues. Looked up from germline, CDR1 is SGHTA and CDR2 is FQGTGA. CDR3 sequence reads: CASSYFSRLQSRANVLTF. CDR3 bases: TGTGCCAGCAGCTACTTCTCACGCTTACAAAGTCGGGCCAACGTCCTGACTTTC.

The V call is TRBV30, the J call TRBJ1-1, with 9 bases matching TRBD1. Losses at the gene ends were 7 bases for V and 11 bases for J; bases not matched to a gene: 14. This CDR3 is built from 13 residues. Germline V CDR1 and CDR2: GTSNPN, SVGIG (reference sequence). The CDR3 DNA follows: TGTGCCTCTCGCCGGGGACAGGGACGGCCGGCTTTCTTT. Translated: CASRRGQGRPAFF.